This is a list of T cell receptor beta chains from one sample in a study of T cells in Graves' hyperthyroidism and ophthalmopathy. Via MiXCR, TCRdb re-called the multiplex PCR reads, giving one row per CDR3 protein. The repertoire holds around 420,000 distinct CDR3 sequences, with 15% to 19% as singletons. Sequences were obtained from blood. Receptors originate from a woman between 18 and 29 years old with Graves' hyperthyroidism. Both conserved end residues are part of each CDR3. A D gene is named only where the DNA matches it firmly.

j_call | d_call | v_call | cdr3_aa
TRBJ2-3 | NA | TRBV20-1 | CSALADYSTDTQYF
TRBJ2-7 | NA | TRBV10-3 | CAISELLVGSEQYF
TRBJ2-3 | NA | TRBV12-3/TRBV12-4 | CASSGDGGSADTQYF
TRBJ2-7 | NA | TRBV7-9 | CASSLEAGRLYEQYF
TRBJ2-2 | TRBD1 | TRBV2 | CASSGDRVGTGELFF
TRBJ2-2 | NA | TRBV18 | CASSPTGNTGELFF
TRBJ2-6 | NA | TRBV20-1 | CSARDPGAGANVLTF
TRBJ1-5 | NA | TRBV18 | CASSPTGGGSQPQHF
TRBJ1-5 | TRBD1 | TRBV3-1 | CASSPQGAGNQPQHF
TRBJ2-5 | TRBD2 | TRBV28 | CASSLSSGGASETQYF
TRBJ1-1 | NA | TRBV30 | CAWSLRTEYTEAFF
TRBJ2-1 | TRBD1 | TRBV5-1 | CASSLDRGPFIEQFF
TRBJ1-5 | NA | TRBV19 | CASSIRSRPNQPQHF
TRBJ2-3 | TRBD1 | TRBV7-3 | CVSSSSGTGGPDTQYF
TRBJ2-1 | NA | TRBV10-3 | CAISSAGLSNEQFF
TRBJ2-7 | NA | TRBV11-3 | CASSLVFDYEQYF
TRBJ1-4 | TRBD1 | TRBV7-9 | CASSSGTGVANEKLFF
TRBJ2-3 | TRBD2 | TRBV27 | CASSLSYYRTSGTGRGAQYF
TRBJ2-1 | NA | TRBV10-3 | CAISEPPYGQGNEQFF
TRBJ1-6 | TRBD1 | TRBV5-6 | CASSPTGILHSPLHF
TRBJ1-5 | NA | TRBV2 | CATKRGVDQPQHF
TRBJ2-3 | NA | TRBV20-1 | CSARGVGLYTDTQYF